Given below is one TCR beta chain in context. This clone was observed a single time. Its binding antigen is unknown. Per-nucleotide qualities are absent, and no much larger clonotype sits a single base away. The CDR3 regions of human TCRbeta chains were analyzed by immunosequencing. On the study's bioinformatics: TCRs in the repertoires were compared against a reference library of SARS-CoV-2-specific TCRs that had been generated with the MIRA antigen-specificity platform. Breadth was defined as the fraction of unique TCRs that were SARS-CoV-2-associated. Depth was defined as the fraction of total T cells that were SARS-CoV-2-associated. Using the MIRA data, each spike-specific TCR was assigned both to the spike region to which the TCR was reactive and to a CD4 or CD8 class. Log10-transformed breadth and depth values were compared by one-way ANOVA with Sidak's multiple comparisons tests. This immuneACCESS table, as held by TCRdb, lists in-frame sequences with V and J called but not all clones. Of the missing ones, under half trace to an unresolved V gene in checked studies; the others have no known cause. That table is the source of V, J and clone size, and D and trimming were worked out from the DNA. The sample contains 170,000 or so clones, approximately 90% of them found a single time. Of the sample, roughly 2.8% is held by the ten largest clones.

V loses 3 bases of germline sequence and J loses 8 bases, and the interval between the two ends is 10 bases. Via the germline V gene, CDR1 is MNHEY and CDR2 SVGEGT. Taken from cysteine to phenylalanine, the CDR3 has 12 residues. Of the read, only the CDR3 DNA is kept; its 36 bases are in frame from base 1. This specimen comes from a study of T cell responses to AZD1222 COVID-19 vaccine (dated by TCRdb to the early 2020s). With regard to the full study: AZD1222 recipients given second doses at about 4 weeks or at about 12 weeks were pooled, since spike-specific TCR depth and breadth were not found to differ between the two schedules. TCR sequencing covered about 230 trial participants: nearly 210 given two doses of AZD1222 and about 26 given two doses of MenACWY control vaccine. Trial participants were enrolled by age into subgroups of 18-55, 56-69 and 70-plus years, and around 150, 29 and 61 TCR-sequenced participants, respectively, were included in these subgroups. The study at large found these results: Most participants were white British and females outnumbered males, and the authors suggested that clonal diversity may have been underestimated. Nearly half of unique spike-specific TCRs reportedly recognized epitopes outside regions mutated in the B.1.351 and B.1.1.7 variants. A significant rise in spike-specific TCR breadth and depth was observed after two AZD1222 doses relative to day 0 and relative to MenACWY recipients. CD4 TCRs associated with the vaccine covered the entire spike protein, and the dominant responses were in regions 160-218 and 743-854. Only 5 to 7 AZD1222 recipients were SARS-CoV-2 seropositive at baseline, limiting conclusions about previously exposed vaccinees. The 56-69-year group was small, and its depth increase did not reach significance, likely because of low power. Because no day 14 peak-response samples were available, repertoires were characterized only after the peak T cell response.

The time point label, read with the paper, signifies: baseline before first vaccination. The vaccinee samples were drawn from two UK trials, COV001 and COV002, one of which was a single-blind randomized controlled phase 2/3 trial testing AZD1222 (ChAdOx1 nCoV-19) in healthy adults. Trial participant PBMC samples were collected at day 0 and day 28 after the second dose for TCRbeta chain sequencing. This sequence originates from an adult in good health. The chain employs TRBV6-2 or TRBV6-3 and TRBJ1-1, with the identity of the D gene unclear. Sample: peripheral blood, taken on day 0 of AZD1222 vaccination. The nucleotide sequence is TGTGCCAGCAGTTATCGGGCAGGCGAAGCTTTCTTT. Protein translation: CASSYRAGEAFF.